This TCR beta chain was sequenced for a study of T cells in Graves' hyperthyroidism and ophthalmopathy. Trimming pared 3 bases from V and 6 bases from J, leaving 15 bases between. Germline V gene sequence: CDR1 SGHVS, CDR2 FQNEAQ. The CDR3 spans 15 residues. This clonotype was counted at least ten times. RNA transcripts provided the source from which TCR beta CDR3 regions were amplified. The HTBI primer set drove a first-round RT-PCR of the TCR CDR3. From the multiplex PCR reads, TCRdb called clonotypes with MiXCR, one entry per CDR3 protein. This sample carries approximately 400,000 distinct CDR3 sequences, around an eighth of them seen once, and the ten largest clones take around 27%. The authors took PBMCs from about 9.5 ml fresh peripheral blood.

The specimen sequenced was blood. The clonotype originates from a man aged 50 or older with Graves' ophthalmopathy. This chain connects TRBV7-8 to TRBJ2-1, with D perhaps matching TRBD2 (6 bases). CDR3 residues: CASSFRLDASNEQFF. CDR3 coding DNA: TGTGCCAGCAGCTTCAGACTAGATGCGTCCAATGAGCAGTTCTTC.